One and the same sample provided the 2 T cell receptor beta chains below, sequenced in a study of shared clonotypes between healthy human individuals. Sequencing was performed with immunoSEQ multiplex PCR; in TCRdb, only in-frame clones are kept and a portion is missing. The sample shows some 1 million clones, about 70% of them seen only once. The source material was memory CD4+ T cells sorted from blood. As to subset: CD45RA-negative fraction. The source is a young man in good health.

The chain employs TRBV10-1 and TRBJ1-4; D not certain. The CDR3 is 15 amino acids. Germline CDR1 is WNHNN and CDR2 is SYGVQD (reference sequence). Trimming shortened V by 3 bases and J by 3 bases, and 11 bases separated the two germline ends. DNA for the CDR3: TGCGCCAGCAGTGATGGAAAAAAAGCTAATGAAAAACTGTTTTTT. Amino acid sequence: CASSDGKKANEKLFF.

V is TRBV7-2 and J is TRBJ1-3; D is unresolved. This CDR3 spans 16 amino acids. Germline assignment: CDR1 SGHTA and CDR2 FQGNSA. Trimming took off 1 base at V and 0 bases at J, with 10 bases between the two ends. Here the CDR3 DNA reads TGTGCCAGCAGCTTAGGACGAACTCACTCTGGAAACACCATATATTTT. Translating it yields CASSLGRTHSGNTIYF.